This TCR gamma chain emerged from a study of γδ T cells in repeated Plasmodium falciparum infection. Study results and caveats: Vdelta2-negative gammadelta repertoires, largely Vdelta1+, seemingly showed infection-driven waves of new clonal selection.

There are many counts of this clone. Its antigen is currently unknown. This likely reflects a read error, since a far larger clone is one base away. The same CDR3 also results from other DNA sequences found in this sample. TCRdb reran clone calling via CATT on the multiplex PCR reads. The sample holds 25,000 to 35,000 gamma-chain clones, more than 1.4% seen once. V lost 0 bases and J lost 12; bases outside the gene matches: 8. The CDR3 loop spans 12 amino acids. The V gene's germline CDR1 is VTNTFY and CDR2 YDVSTARD (reference sequence). Flow sorting of PBMC yielded separate Vgamma9/Vdelta2+ and Vdelta2-negative gammadelta T cell populations for bulk repertoire analysis.

The TCR originated in a pool of human donors (malaria-infected and uninfected, not separated). The sequencing sample was made of gamma-delta T cells from blood. This chain uses TRGV3 with TRGJ1 or TRGJ2. The J gene, absent from TCRdb, was called here by matching the DNA to germline. CDR3 residues: CATWDRRMRKLF. Here the CDR3 DNA reads TGTGCCACCTGGGACAGGCGCATGAGGAAACTCTTT.